The 30 T cell receptor beta chains below were found in one sample sequenced in a study of T cells in Graves' hyperthyroidism and ophthalmopathy (dated by TCRdb to the late 2010s). Preparation of the library involved multiplex PCR. Sequencer: Illumina HiSeq 2000. TCR beta CDR3 regions were amplified from RNA transcripts. The TCR CDR3 was subjected to a first round of RT-PCR using the HTBI primer set and the Qiagen OneStep RT-PCR kit. In TCRdb, the public reads were trimmed at Q25 with fastp and aligned with MiXCR, with productive beta chains retained. Rows are combined by CDR3 protein, so each entry shows the most common genes and DNA. For this sample there are 400,000 to 500,000 distinct CDR3 sequences; roughly 15% appear just once. Together, the top ten hold roughly 13% of the sample. What was sequenced was blood. The receptors were sampled from a man aged 18-30 years with Graves' ophthalmopathy.

V usage is TRBV7-9 and J usage is TRBJ1-2; maybe TRBD1 (5 bases). Germline V lookup: CDR1 SEHNR, CDR2 FQNEAQ (reference sequence). V dropped 3 bases and J dropped 8 bases, with 13 bases sitting between them. The CDR3 is made up of 13 amino acids. The CDR3 loop reads CASSFRDPHGYTF. For the CDR3, the DNA is TGTGCCAGCAGCTTCCGGGACCCGCACGGCTACACCTTC.

The sample holds a few counts of this clonotype. The chain joins TRBV4-2 to TRBJ2-7; D may match TRBD1 or TRBD2 (6 bases each). CDR1 is LGHNA, CDR2 YNFKEQ, per germline. This CDR3 comprises 16 residues. V was pared by 0 bases and J by 3 bases, with 15 bases between. CDR3 in DNA: TGTGCCAGCAGCCAAGATGCCGGGGGCGGCGTCTACGAGCAGTACTTC. Residues: CASSQDAGGGVYEQYF.

The chain is built from TRBV24-1 and TRBJ2-2; unclear D gene. The CDR3 consists of 13 residues. The germline V gene encodes CDR1 KGHDR and CDR2 SFDVKD. The V end lost 7 bases, the J end lost 4 bases, and 9 bases lay between the germline ends. The CDR3, as DNA: TGTGCCACCAGCGAACTCTCCACCGGGGAGCTGTTTTTT. Protein sequence: CATSELSTGELFF.

On this clonotype itself: A much more abundant neighbour one base away suggests this may be a read error. V is TRBV20-1 and J is TRBJ2-7; TRBD2 matches 9 bases. V dropped 7 bases and J dropped 7; count of bases not matched to a gene: 11. This CDR3 has 13 amino acids. The germline CDR1 and CDR2 sequences are DFQATT and SNEGSKA (reference sequence). The CDR3 loop reads CSGAGGGTYEQYF. The CDR3 DNA sequence: TGCAGTGGGGCGGGGGGGGGTACGTATGAGCAGTACTTC.

This clonotype turned up a few times. Relative to the germline gene, one junction end is altered; a read error may explain this. V gene TRBV30 combines with J gene TRBJ1-2; possibly TRBD1 for D (6 bases). CDR3 length equals 11 residues. CDR1 and CDR2 from the germline V gene are GTSNPN and SVGIG (reference sequence). In DNA form, the CDR3 reads TGTGCCTGGAACCGACAGGCCCATGTGGCCTTC. Its protein is CAWNRQAHVAF.

On this clonotype: One end of the junction does not line up with germline, which may come from a read error. CDR3 coding DNA: TGTGCCAGCAGCCAGATGAGGTTTTATGGGGCCGAGAAGTACTTC. Protein product: CASSQMRFYGAEKYF. The chain is built from TRBV3-1 and TRBJ2-7, with D maybe TRBD1 (5 bases). CDR3 size: 15 residues. The V gene's germline CDR1 is LGHDT and CDR2 YNNKEL (reference sequence).

This clonotype occurred many times. This chain uses TRBV27 with TRBJ1-2; no definite D call. Trimming stripped 9 bases from V and 2 bases from J, with 13 bases between. The CDR3 has 13 residues. The V gene's germline CDR1 is MNHEY and CDR2 SMNVEV (reference sequence). DNA of the CDR3: TGTGCCAGAGCCCCCGGGAGCAACTATGGCTACACCTTC. This encodes CARAPGSNYGYTF.

The rearrangement links TRBV4-1 to TRBJ1-6; 7 bases align to TRBD1. The germline V gene has CDR1 MGHRA and CDR2 YSYEKL. There are 17 residues in the CDR3. J gave up 4 bases and V 2 bases, and 8 bases lay outside the gene matches. Written as DNA, the CDR3 is TGCGCCAGCAGCCAACCAACAGGGGACCTTTATAATTCACCCCTCCACTTT. It encodes CASSQPTGDLYNSPLHF.

This clonotype was seen ten or more times. This chain uses TRBV20-1 with TRBJ2-3; maybe TRBD2 (6 bases). Trimming removed 2 bases from V and 3 bases from J, with 12 bases in between. The germline V gene encodes CDR1 DFQATT and CDR2 SNEGSKA (reference sequence). This CDR3 is built from 14 residues. CDR3 DNA sequence: TGCAGTGCTAGATTGCCGGGAGTAACAGATACGCAGTATTTT. This translates into CSARLPGVTDTQYF.

This clonotype was counted only a few times. This chain uses TRBV20-1 with TRBJ1-5; 9 nucleotides agree with TRBD1. CDR3 length: 16 residues. Germline trimming cut 5 bases from V and 1 base from J; bases unmatched to any gene: 9. Germline V CDR1 and CDR2: DFQATT, SNEGSKA (reference sequence). CDR3 loop: CSAARTGEWSNQPQHF. The CDR3 DNA sequence: TGCAGTGCTGCCCGGACAGGGGAGTGGAGCAATCAGCCCCAGCATTTT.

This clonotype was detected many times. V usage is TRBV5-1 and J usage is TRBJ1-2, with TRBD1 matching 7 bases. The CDR3 covers 14 residues. The V and J ends lost 4 bases and 7 bases, in that order; junction bases with no gene match: 10. From germline, CDR1 is SGHRS and CDR2 YFSETQ. This CDR3 is CASSHDRARGGYTF. The CDR3 DNA reads as TGCGCCAGCAGCCACGACAGGGCGAGAGGTGGCTACACCTTC.

This clonotype has at least ten counts. CDR3 nucleotides: TGTGCCAGCAGCAGGACTAGGGAAGTCACAGATACGCAGTATTTT. Its translation is CASSRTREVTDTQYF. The chain combines TRBV6-1 with TRBJ2-3; 7 bases are a match to TRBD2. J lost 2 bases, V lost 6 bases, and 8 bases had no gene match. The CDR3 runs to 15 residues. CDR1 MNHNS and CDR2 SASEGT come from the germline V gene.

This clonotype was recorded at least ten times. V is TRBV20-1 and J is TRBJ1-2; D unclear. Per germline, CDR1 DFQATT and CDR2 SNEGSKA (reference sequence). V was pared by 4 bases and J by 4 bases, with 10 bases between. The CDR3 spans 12 residues. The CDR3 DNA reads as TGCAGTGCTACCCCTGTCGCCTATGGCTACACCTTC. Its protein product is CSATPVAYGYTF.

This chain joins TRBV15 and TRBJ1-6; D gene unclear. Trimming stripped 3 bases from V and 6 bases from J, with 15 bases between. The CDR3 covers 16 residues. Germline CDR1 LNHNV, CDR2 YYDKDF (reference sequence). The DNA of the CDR3 is TGTGCCACCAGCAGGGCGGGGAGCCTCGCTAATTCACCCCTCCACTTT. This translates into CATSRAGSLANSPLHF.

Ten or more counts support this clonotype. The chain recombines TRBV11-2 with TRBJ2-3; D gene uncertain. Trimming left V 2 bases short and J 5 bases short, with 14 bases between. Germline V gene sequence: CDR1 SGHAT, CDR2 FQNNGV. CDR3 length: 15 amino acids. Here the CDR3 reads CASSLLTGQGDTQYF. CDR3 bases: TGTGCCAGCAGCTTATTAACCGGTCAAGGAGATACGCAGTATTTT.

This clonotype showed up many times. The rearrangement links TRBV7-9 to TRBJ2-3; D perhaps matches TRBD1 (5 bases). CDR1 and CDR2 (germline): SEHNR, FQNEAQ (reference sequence). V was cut by 5 bases and J by 0 bases, with 15 bases left in between. The CDR3 loop spans 16 amino acids. CDR3 protein: CASSNGQASSTDTQYF. The CDR3 DNA follows: TGTGCCAGCAGCAACGGACAAGCATCTAGCACAGATACGCAGTATTTT. Based on the CDR3 plus reference TRBV7-9 and TRBJ2-3, the full variable domain is DTGVSQNPRHKITKRGQNVTFRCDPISEHNRLYWYRQTLGQGPEFLTYFQNEAQLEKSRLLSDRFSAERPKGSFSTLEIQRTEQGDSAMYLCASSNGQASSTDTQYFGPGTRLTVL.

In its sample, this clonotype was seen many times. The chain carries TRBV5-1 and TRBJ2-1; D is unresolved. Germline values: CDR1 SGHRS, CDR2 YFSETQ. The ends were cut back, 3 bases at V and 2 bases at J, with 12 bases in the middle. The CDR3 is made up of 15 amino acids. This CDR3 reads CASSSAILTYNEQFF. CDR3 bases: TGCGCCAGCAGCTCGGCGATCTTGACCTACAATGAGCAGTTCTTC.

This clonotype was detected ten times or more. The chain links TRBV20-1 to TRBJ2-1; 11 bases map to TRBD2. In germline, CDR1 is DFQATT, CDR2 SNEGSKA (reference sequence). The CDR3 has 13 amino acids. The CDR3 loop is CRCSGGAERQQFF. As DNA, the CDR3 is TGCAGATGTAGCGGGGGGGCAGAAAGGCAGCAGTTCTTC.

This clonotype turned up a few times. In DNA, the CDR3 is TGTGCCAGTAGTAAAAGGGCCTTGGGGGATGAGCAGTTCTTC. Its protein product is CASSKRALGDEQFF. V gene TRBV19 combines with J gene TRBJ2-1, with D tentatively TRBD1 or TRBD2 (5 bases each). This CDR3 contains 14 residues. Looked up from germline, CDR1 is LNHDA and CDR2 is SQIVND (reference sequence). V dropped 4 bases and J dropped 8 bases, with 15 bases sitting between them.

This clonotype was recorded many times. This chain uses TRBV11-2 with TRBJ1-1; 7 bases agree with TRBD1. Germline values: CDR1 SGHAT, CDR2 FQNNGV. CDR3 length: 13 amino acids. With 3 bases clipped from V and 6 bases from J, the junction kept 4 bases outside the gene matches. Written as DNA, the CDR3 is TGTGCCAGCAGCTTTACAGGGGACGCTGAAGCTTTCTTT. This codes for CASSFTGDAEAFF. The full variable domain, with the rest looked up from reference TRBV11-2 and TRBJ1-1, is EAGVAQSPRYKIIEKRQSVAFWCNPISGHATLYWYQQILGQGPKLLIQFQNNGVVDDSQLPKDRFSAERLKGVDSTLKIQPAKLEDSAVYLCASSFTGDAEAFFGQGTRLTVV.

This clonotype was seen many times. The chain uses TRBV7-8 and TRBJ1-2; 8 bases agree with TRBD1. The CDR3 extends over 15 amino acids. Germline lookup yields CDR1 SGHVS and CDR2 FQNEAQ. V trimming: 4 bases; J trimming: 6 bases; junction bases outside the gene matches: 10. The CDR3: CASSSIRGPKHGYTF. Written as DNA, the CDR3 is TGTGCCAGCAGCTCAATCAGGGGGCCCAAACATGGCTACACCTTC.

This clonotype has a handful of counts. J is TRBJ1-1 and V is TRBV19; no clear D. The V and J ends lost 6 bases and 3 bases respectively, with 20 bases between them. The CDR3 length is 16 residues. CDR1 is LNHDA, CDR2 SQIVND, per germline (reference sequence). CDR3 DNA: TGTGCCAGTAGGAAGTTTCGAGTAACCCACGACACTGAAGCTTTCTTT. Its translation is CASRKFRVTHDTEAFF.

This clonotype has ten or more counts. The chain is built from TRBV5-1 and TRBJ2-1; 10 bases match TRBD1. Germline V gene data show CDR1 as SGHRS and CDR2 as YFSETQ. Unmatched junction bases numbered 5, after V lost 3 bases and J lost 2 bases. The CDR3 totals 16 residues. The CDR3 DNA is TGCGCCAGCAGCTCGGCCGGGACAGGGGCCTACAATGAGCAGTTCTTC. Translated, it gives CASSSAGTGAYNEQFF.

This clonotype was seen at least ten times. The genes are TRBV11-3 and TRBJ2-7; TRBD1 aligns across 8 bases. Trimming took 5 bases from V and 4 from J; bases not matched to a gene: 7. Germline assignment: CDR1 SGHNT and CDR2 YENEEA. This CDR3 has 14 amino acids. CDR3 coding DNA: TGTGCCAGCAGCCGGACAGGGCGACTTTACGAGCAGTACTTC. As protein: CASSRTGRLYEQYF.

This clonotype was recorded many times. The chain joins TRBV6-5 to TRBJ2-5; D may be TRBD1 or TRBD2 (6 bases each). The CDR3 sequence is 15 residues long. Per germline, CDR1 MNHEY and CDR2 SVGAGI. V lost 0 bases to trimming and J lost 4 bases, with 12 bases between them. CDR3 region: CASSYSGGRGETQYF. In DNA form, the CDR3 reads TGTGCCAGCAGTTACTCAGGGGGGAGAGGAGAGACCCAGTACTTC.

The chain links TRBV29-1 to TRBJ1-4; a weak D match, TRBD1 (6 bases). V gave up 2 bases and J gave up 1 base, with 14 bases separating them. This CDR3 contains 16 residues. Germline CDR1 SQVTM, CDR2 ANQGSEA. CDR3 loop: CSVERNRGGTNEKLFF. DNA for the CDR3: TGCAGCGTTGAACGCAATAGAGGGGGAACTAATGAAAAACTGTTTTTT.

This chain links TRBV19 with TRBJ2-7; 10 bases agree with TRBD1. Per the germline V gene, CDR1 is LNHDA and CDR2 is SQIVND (reference sequence). CDR3 length equals 15 residues. The trim removed 5 bases at V and 2 bases at J, leaving 6 bases unmatched. This CDR3 is CASSPSGTGAYEQYF. The CDR3 bases are TGTGCCAGTAGTCCCTCCGGGACAGGGGCCTACGAGCAGTACTTC.

The table lists this clonotype with many counts. The chain employs TRBV7-2 and TRBJ2-7; D possibly uses TRBD1 or TRBD2 (5 bases each). Germline loops: CDR1 SGHTA, CDR2 FQGNSA. This CDR3 is 12 amino acids long. Trimming shortened V by 4 bases and J by 6 bases, and 10 bases separated the two germline ends. The CDR3 coding sequence is TGTGCCAGCAGCTCATCGGGACCCGAGCAGTACTTC. This codes for CASSSSGPEQYF. The complete variable domain, with remaining parts taken from reference TRBV7-2 and TRBJ2-7, reads GAGVSQSPSNKVTEKGKDVELRCDPISGHTALYWYRQSLGQGLEFLIYFQGNSAPDKSGLPSDRFSAERTGGSVSTLTIQRTQQEDSAVYLCASSSSGPEQYFGPGTRLTVT.

In this sample, this clonotype turned up many times. V gene TRBV6-1 combines with J gene TRBJ2-7; D tentatively fits TRBD1 or TRBD2 (5 bases each). Germline V gene lookup returns CDR1 MNHNS and CDR2 SASEGT. This CDR3 contains 14 residues. V lost 5 bases, J lost 2 bases, and 13 bases lay in between. CDR3 DNA: TGTGCCAGCAGTTCCCGGGACCCTCCCTACGAGCAGTACTTC. Amino acids: CASSSRDPPYEQYF.

This clonotype has ten or more counts. The chain employs TRBV7-3 and TRBJ1-1, with a possible D match to TRBD1 (5 bases). Germline V gene sequence: CDR1 SGHTA, CDR2 FQGTGA. The V end lost 5 bases, the J end lost 6 bases, and 19 bases lay between the germline ends. CDR3 size: 15 residues. The CDR3 here is CASSAQGAPGAEAFF. The CDR3 DNA reads as TGTGCCAGCAGCGCGCAGGGAGCTCCGGGCGCTGAAGCTTTCTTT.